This is a list of T cell receptor beta chains from one sample in a study of cytotoxic CD8 clonotypes in ibrutinib-treated CLL. The method was immunoSEQ multiplex PCR; TCRdb's version includes in-frame clones alone and lacks a portion of them. The table lists some 46,000 clones, approximately 74% of them singletons. The sequencing here drew on PBMCs, taken after 12 months of ibrutinib treatment. These receptors were obtained from a human donor with chronic lymphocytic leukemia. The CDR3 runs from the conserved cysteine through the conserved F or W. A D gene is named only where the DNA matches it firmly. The size entry is marked missing in some rows and otherwise reads once, few, many or a size class.

TRBJ2-6 | - | - | TRBV11-3 | TGTGCCAGCAGCTTAGGCGGCTCTGGGGCCAACGTCCTGACTTTC | CASSLGGSGANVLTF
TRBJ2-7 | - | - | TRBV11-2 | TGTGCCAGCAGCTTGGACGCCCGGGGGAGAGAGCAGTACTTC | CASSLDARGREQYF
TRBJ1-2 | - | - | TRBV4-1 | TGCGCCAGCAGCCAAGGGGCGGACACCCGGGGGGGAGGCTACACCTTC | CASSQGADTRGGGYTF
TRBJ2-3 | - | - | TRBV11-3 | TGTGCCAGCAGCTTAGGTGGGACTCTAAGCACAGATACGCAGTATTTT | CASSLGGTLSTDTQYF
TRBJ2-1 | TRBD2 | - | TRBV27 | TGTGCCAGCAGTTCCGGAACTAGCGGGAACCATGAGCAGTTCTTC | CASSSGTSGNHEQFF
TRBJ1-1 | TRBD1 | - | TRBV28 | TGTGCCAGCCTGACAGGGGGTTACACTGAAGCTTTCTTT | CASLTGGYTEAFF
TRBJ1-1 | - | - | TRBV5-1 | TGCGCCAGCAGCAGGACACAGAACACTGAAGCTTTCTTT | CASSRTQNTEAFF
TRBJ2-4 | - | - | TRBV29-1 | TGCAGCGTGAGACAGACGCTAGCCAAAAACATTCAGTACTTC | CSVRQTLAKNIQYF
TRBJ2-5 | - | few | TRBV2 | TGTGCCAGCGGGGGTTTGGAACTGGAGACCCAGTACTTC | CASGGLELETQYF
TRBJ2-1 | - | - | TRBV21-1 | TGTGCCAGCAGCGCCCGGGACCGATTCCCCAATGAGCAGTTCTTC | CASSARDRFPNEQFF
TRBJ2-6 | - | - | TRBV28 | TGTGCCAGCAGTTCGCCTAGCTCTGGGGCCAACGTCCTGACTTTC | CASSSPSSGANVLTF
TRBJ1-1 | TRBD1 | few | TRBV10-3 | TGTGCCATCAGCAGACAGGGCACTGAAGCTTTCTTT | CAISRQGTEAFF
TRBJ1-5 | - | - | TRBV4-1 | TGCGCCAGCAGCCTTGATCGTGACAAGCCCCAGCATTTT | CASSLDRDKPQHF
TRBJ2-7 | TRBD1 | - | TRBV11-2 | TGTGCCAGCAGCCGGGGACAGTTGCCCTACGAGCAGTACTTC | CASSRGQLPYEQYF
TRBJ2-7 | TRBD2 | - | TRBV7-9 | TGTGCCAGCAGCTTCACGACTAGCGGAAGAATTAGGGACGAGCAGTACTTC | CASSFTTSGRIRDEQYF
TRBJ2-3 | TRBD2 | - | TRBV2 | TGTGCCAGCAGTGATCCCGGGACTAGCGCAGATACGCAGTATTTT | CASSDPGTSADTQYF
TRBJ2-6 | - | - | TRBV28 | TGTGCCAGCAGGCCGATAGGGGCGCCTGGGGCCAACGTCCTGACTTTC | CASRPIGAPGANVLTF
TRBJ2-7 | - | few | TRBV6-1 | TGTGCCTCCCAAGTAGGGTCTGGGCAGTACTTC | CASQVGSGQYF
TRBJ2-7 | - | few | TRBV2 | TGTGCCAGCAGTGAAGGGACCTTCGAGCAGTACTTC | CASSEGTFEQYF
TRBJ2-7 | TRBD1 | - | TRBV19 | TGTGCCAGTAGTCTCCGAAGGGACAGGGACTACGAGCAGTACTTC | CASSLRRDRDYEQYF
TRBJ1-3 | - | - | TRBV5-1 | TGCGCCAGCAGCAGGGAATGGGGCGATGGAAACACCATATATTTT | CASSREWGDGNTIYF
TRBJ2-1 | TRBD2 | - | TRBV28 | TGTGCCAGCAGTTTACCTAGCGGGATTAGCTACAATGAGCAGTTCTTC | CASSLPSGISYNEQFF
TRBJ1-4 | TRBD1 | - | TRBV27 | TGTGCCAGCAGACCCCCGGGACAGGGTCTCTTGTCGGCAAAACTGTTTTTT | CASRPPGQGLLSAKLFF
TRBJ2-5 | TRBD1 | few | TRBV28 | TGTGCCAGCAGTTTAGGTGGGACAGGGGAAGAGACCCAGTACTTC | CASSLGGTGEETQYF
TRBJ2-2 | - | - | TRBV19 | TGTGCCAGTAGCCCTCTACTAGGCTGGACCGGGGAGCTGTTTTTT | CASSPLLGWTGELFF
TRBJ2-7 | TRBD1 | - | TRBV19 | TGTGCCAGTCGGCAGGGGGCAGTTGGAGGCTACGAGCAGTACTTC | CASRQGAVGGYEQYF
TRBJ2-7 | TRBD1 | - | TRBV19 | TGTGCCAGTAGTATAAAAAAGGGACAGGACCACTCCTACGAGCAGTACTTC | CASSIKKGQDHSYEQYF
TRBJ2-1 | TRBD2 | once | TRBV9 | TGTGCCAGCAGCGTAGTGAGACTAGCGGATGACTCCTACAATGAGCAGTTCTTC | CASSVVRLADDSYNEQFF
TRBJ2-1 | - | - | TRBV7-2 | TGTGCCAGCAGCTTGTATAGGGTCAATGAGCAGTTCTTC | CASSLYRVNEQFF
TRBJ1-5 | TRBD1 | - | TRBV19 | TGTGCCAGTAGCCTTGGACAGGCGGGCAATCAGCCCCAGCATTTT | CASSLGQAGNQPQHF
TRBJ1-5 | - | once | TRBV7-6 | TGTGCCAGCAGCTTGAGTTCAGGGGAAAACCAGCCCCAGCATTTT | CASSLSSGENQPQHF
TRBJ1-1 | - | - | TRBV7-2 | TGTGCCAGCAGCTCAACCCTGGGTCGGGGAGAAGCTTTCTTT | CASSSTLGRGEAFF
TRBJ1-2 | - | - | TRBV11-3 | TGTGCCAGCAGCTCCCCCCCCCGGGAGTATGGCTACACCTTC | CASSSPPREYGYTF
TRBJ2-1 | - | - | TRBV25-1 | TGTGCCAGCAAAGAGTCCAATTTGCGGTCCCAGTTCTTC | CASKESNLRSQFF
TRBJ2-5 | - | - | TRBV5-1 | TGCGCCAGCAGCTTGGACAGGGCCCGGGAGACCCAGTACTTC | CASSLDRARETQYF